The 20 T cell receptor beta chains below all came from one sample that was sequenced in a study of shared clonotypes between healthy human individuals. Sequenced by immunoSEQ multiplex PCR; TCRdb stores in-frame clones only, minus some. The table has over 2 million clones, 85% to 95% seen once. Sample: naive CD4+ T cells sorted from blood. Subset here: CD45RA+ positively selected. These TCRs come from a man aged 18 to 35 in good health.

The genes are TRBV2 and TRBJ2-7; 7 nucleotides agree with TRBD2. The CDR3 consists of 11 residues. V lost 8 bases to trimming and J lost 12 bases; unmatched junction nucleotides: 10. Germline loops: CDR1 SNHLY, CDR2 FYNNEI. The CDR3 DNA is TGTGCCAGCCGGGGACTAAACCCCCCGTACTTC. Its protein product is CASRGLNPPYF.

V usage is TRBV9 and J usage is TRBJ1-6; D unresolved. The germline CDR1 and CDR2 sequences are SGDLS and YYNGEE. V was shortened by 7 bases and J by 4 bases, with 15 bases between the two germline ends. This CDR3 spans 15 amino acids. In nucleotides, the CDR3 is TGTGCCAGCGGTTCTGGGTCGGGGTATAATTCACCCCTCCACTTT. Residues: CASGSGSGYNSPLHF.

The chain employs TRBV5-4 and TRBJ1-1, with TRBD1 matching over 8 bases. Trimming cost V 6 bases and J 1 base; bases outside gene matches: 5. This CDR3 is built from 14 residues. Per the germline V gene, CDR1 is SGHNT and CDR2 is YYREEE (reference sequence). The CDR3 coding sequence is TGTGCCAGCACCCCGGACAGGGCGAACACTGAAGCTTTCTTT. The encoded protein is CASTPDRANTEAFF.

This chain connects TRBV29-1 to TRBJ2-3; possible D gene TRBD1, 6 bases. This CDR3 spans 12 amino acids. Germline V lookup: CDR1 SQVTM, CDR2 ANQGSEA. Trimming took 3 bases from V and 5 from J, leaving 9 bases between them. CDR3 sequence (DNA): TGCAGCGTTGAGTTAGGGGGAGATACGCAGTATTTT. Protein product: CSVELGGDTQYF.

The gene calls are TRBV27 and TRBJ2-5, with TRBD2 identical over 13 bases. CDR3 length equals 15 residues. Germline CDR1 and CDR2: MNHEY and SMNVEV (reference sequence). The trim removed 5 bases at V and 5 bases at J, leaving 5 bases unmatched. Written as DNA, the CDR3 is TGTGCCAGCAGTGGGAGGGGACTAGCGGGGGAGACCCAGTACTTC. Its translation: CASSGRGLAGETQYF.

This chain connects TRBV29-1 to TRBJ2-3; 7 bases align to TRBD2. CDR1 and CDR2 from the germline V gene are SQVTM and ANQGSEA. Trimming removed 4 bases from V and 2 bases from J; junction bases left unmatched: 9. The CDR3 is made up of 15 amino acids. The CDR3 reads CSVASLAEPTDTQYF. As DNA, the CDR3 is TGCAGCGTTGCGTCCCTAGCGGAACCCACAGATACGCAGTATTTT.

The chain links TRBV28 to TRBJ2-4; 8 positions match TRBD1. The CDR3 has 15 residues. Trimming removed 5 bases from V and 4 bases from J; junction bases left unmatched: 7. Germline loops: CDR1 MDHEN, CDR2 SYDVKM. The DNA for the CDR3 is TGTGCCAGCAGTGGACAGGGTAAGGTGAAAAACATTCAGTACTTC. Amino acids: CASSGQGKVKNIQYF.

This clone was detected once. The same CDR3 is also encoded by other DNA sequences in this sample. The CDR3 here is CASSVGQNYGYTF. The CDR3 coding sequence is TGTGCCAGCAGCGTGGGACAAAACTATGGCTACACCTTC. The chain is built from TRBV5-4 and TRBJ1-2; tentative D call: TRBD1 (6 bases). Looked up from germline, CDR1 is SGHNT and CDR2 is YYREEE (reference sequence). The germline V and J ends were trimmed by 4 bases and 2 bases, with 9 bases remaining between them. The CDR3 consists of 13 residues.

The chain recombines TRBV29-1 with TRBJ2-5; a possible D gene is TRBD1 (6 bases). The V end lost 3 bases, the J end lost 2 bases, and 13 bases lay between the germline ends. The germline V gene has CDR1 SQVTM and CDR2 ANQGSEA. This CDR3 is 14 amino acids long. The CDR3 here is CSVERQGSQETQYF. The CDR3 nucleotides are TGCAGCGTTGAGAGGCAGGGGTCACAAGAGACCCAGTACTTC.

This clone was seen just once. This rearrangement joins TRBV2 to TRBJ2-3; D is unresolved. The ends were cut back, 2 bases at V and 6 bases at J, with 9 bases in the middle. Germline CDR1 and CDR2: SNHLY and FYNNEI. This CDR3 is built from 13 residues. Written as DNA, the CDR3 is TGTGCCAGCAGTGAACGCCATTCGGATACGCAGTATTTT. Encoded protein: CASSERHSDTQYF.

As DNA, the CDR3 is TGTGCCAGCAGCTTAGATCAAGGGGCCCAGTACTTC. This gives the protein CASSLDQGAQYF. The V and J genes are TRBV11-2 and TRBJ2-5; tentatively, D is TRBD1 (5 bases). The germline V gene encodes CDR1 SGHAT and CDR2 FQNNGV. The CDR3 extends over 12 amino acids. V lost 0 bases and J lost 9, with 8 bases in between.

The rearrangement links TRBV9 to TRBJ2-4, with 12 bases aligning to TRBD2. CDR3 length equals 15 residues. Trimming took 3 bases from V and 4 from J; bases not matched to a gene: 2. CDR1 and CDR2 (germline): SGDLS, YYNGEE. CDR3 sequence: CASSALAGGKNIQYF. The CDR3 nucleotides are TGTGCCAGCAGCGCGCTAGCGGGAGGGAAAAACATTCAGTACTTC.

The chain carries TRBV7-3 and TRBJ2-5, with D maybe TRBD2 (6 bases). Deletions cut 4 bases from V and 4 bases from J, with 10 bases between. This CDR3 spans 13 amino acids. The germline CDR1 and CDR2 sequences are SGHTA and FQGTGA. The CDR3 DNA sequence: TGTGCCAGCAGCTCGACTAGGTTAGAGACCCAGTACTTC. It is translated as CASSSTRLETQYF.

This clone has a count of ten or more. V gene TRBV28 combines with J gene TRBJ1-1; D gene unclear. This CDR3 comprises 14 residues. The germline gives CDR1 MDHEN, CDR2 SYDVKM. The ends were cut back, 8 bases at V and 1 base at J, with 14 bases in the middle. The CDR3 DNA follows: TGTGCCAGCTTACTCAGAGCAGGGAACACTGAAGCTTTCTTT. It specifies CASLLRAGNTEAFF. The whole variable domain, filled in from reference TRBV28 and TRBJ1-1, reads DVKVTQSSRYLVKRTGEKVFLECVQDMDHENMFWYRQDPGLGLRLIYFSYDVKMKEKGDIPEGYSVSREKKERFSLILESASTNQTSMYLCASLLRAGNTEAFFGQGTRLTVV.

V usage is TRBV7-2 and J usage is TRBJ1-2; 7 bases align to TRBD1. The V gene end was trimmed by 5 bases and the J gene end by 8 bases; junction bases not matched to a gene: 8. The length of the CDR3 is 13 residues. Germline V gene lookup returns CDR1 SGHTA and CDR2 FQGNSA. The CDR3 region has the DNA TGTGCCAGCAGCCCGCGCAGGGGGGAAGGCTACACCTTC. Translation gives CASSPRRGEGYTF.

The rearrangement joins TRBV6-6 to TRBJ2-7; a possible D gene is TRBD1 (6 bases). Germline assignment: CDR1 MNHNY and CDR2 SVGAGI (reference sequence). This CDR3 is 14 amino acids long. Trimming cost V 1 base and J 6 bases, with 13 bases left between them. CDR3 residues: CASSYLARGGEQYF. The CDR3 bases are TGTGCCAGCAGTTACTTGGCCAGGGGTGGCGAGCAGTACTTC.

V is TRBV28 and J is TRBJ2-7; D call uncertain. V was trimmed by 6 bases and J by 6 bases, leaving 18 bases between them. There are 14 residues in the CDR3. Germline V CDR1 and CDR2: MDHEN, SYDVKM. The CDR3 reads CASSTADRASEQYF. CDR3 coding DNA: TGTGCCAGCAGCACCGCTGACCGGGCATCCGAGCAGTACTTC.

The CDR3 coding sequence is TGTGCCAGCAGCTTCGCAGGGGGAGTTGAAAAACTGTTTTTT. It is translated as CASSFAGGVEKLFF. The genes are TRBV7-9 and TRBJ1-4, with TRBD1 matching 7 bases. Germline V lookup: CDR1 SEHNR, CDR2 FQNEAQ (reference sequence). This CDR3 spans 14 amino acids. After removal of 3 bases from V and 7 bases from J, the junction contained 5 bases not matched to a gene.

This chain links TRBV2 with TRBJ2-2, with 10 positions matching TRBD1. Germline V gene data show CDR1 as SNHLY and CDR2 as FYNNEI. V lost 6 bases and J lost 7; bases outside the gene matches: 8. The CDR3 loop spans 15 amino acids. The CDR3 loop reads CASSGGDRGNGELFF. CDR3 nucleotide sequence: TGTGCCAGCAGCGGAGGGGACAGGGGTAACGGGGAGCTGTTTTTT.

The chain uses TRBV6-5 and TRBJ2-1, with 9 bases that match TRBD1. The CDR3 has 15 residues. Germline CDR1 MNHEY, CDR2 SVGAGI. The V segment lost 2 bases and the J segment 5 bases; nucleotides outside the gene matches: 4. The CDR3 protein is CASSYPGQGDNEQFF. CDR3 bases: TGTGCCAGCAGTTACCCGGGACAGGGTGACAATGAGCAGTTCTTC.